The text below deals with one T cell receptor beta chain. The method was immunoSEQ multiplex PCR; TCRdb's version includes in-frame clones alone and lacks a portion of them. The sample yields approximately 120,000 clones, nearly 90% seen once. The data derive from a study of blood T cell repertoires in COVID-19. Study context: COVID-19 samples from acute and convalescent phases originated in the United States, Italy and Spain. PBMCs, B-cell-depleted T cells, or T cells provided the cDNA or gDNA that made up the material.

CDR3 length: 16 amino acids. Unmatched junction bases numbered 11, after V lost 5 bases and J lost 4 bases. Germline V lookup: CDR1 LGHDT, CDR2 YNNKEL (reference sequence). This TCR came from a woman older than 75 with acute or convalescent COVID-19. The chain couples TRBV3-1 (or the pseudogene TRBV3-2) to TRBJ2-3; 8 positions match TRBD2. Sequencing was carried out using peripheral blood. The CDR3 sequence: CASSIRTSWSADTQYF. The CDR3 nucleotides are TGTGCCAGCAGCATCCGGACTAGCTGGTCGGCAGATACGCAGTATTTT.